These 8 T cell receptor beta chains were sequenced from one sample in a study of early T cells in non-severe SARS-CoV-2 infection. TCRdb re-called the 5' RACE reads through MiXCR, storing one row per CDR3 protein. The sample lists about 64,000 distinct CDR3 sequences, 18% occurring once. The sequencing used whole blood, collected at baseline. The receptors originated from an adult who was a healthcare worker with PCR-confirmed SARS-CoV-2 infection or an uninfected control (not recorded which).

This clonotype showed up many times. The chain joins TRBV7-8 to TRBJ1-5; D call uncertain. V gave up 5 bases and J gave up 4 bases, with 9 bases separating them. CDR3 length: 13 amino acids. CDR1 is SGHVS, CDR2 FQNEAQ, per germline. This CDR3 is CASSAQRNQPQHF. For the CDR3, the DNA is TGTGCCAGCAGCGCACAGCGAAATCAGCCCCAGCATTTT.

V and J are TRBV3-1 and TRBJ2-5; unclear D gene. The CDR3 spans 14 residues. The germline V gene encodes CDR1 LGHDT and CDR2 YNNKEL (reference sequence). Trimming removed 4 bases from V and 2 bases from J, with 11 bases in between. The CDR3 coding sequence is TGTGCCAGCAGCCGATTAGTGGGGCAAGAGACCCAGTACTTC. Encoded protein: CASSRLVGQETQYF.

This chain joins TRBV20-1 and TRBJ2-7, with D possibly TRBD1 on 7 matching bases. The CDR3 is 15 amino acids. CDR1 is DFQATT and CDR2 is SNEGSKA in the germline V gene (reference sequence). V was cut by 1 base and J by 0 bases, with 13 bases left in between. CDR3: CSARVAGGNSYEQYF. DNA for the CDR3: TGCAGTGCTAGAGTGGCAGGGGGGAACTCCTACGAGCAGTACTTC.

This clonotype has only a few counts. This rearrangement joins TRBV27 to TRBJ2-7; TRBD2 aligns across 15 bases. V dropped 4 bases and J dropped 4; count of bases not matched to a gene: 8. CDR1 MNHEY and CDR2 SMNVEV come from the germline V gene (reference sequence). The CDR3 has 17 amino acids. The CDR3 nucleotides read TGTGCCAGCAGTTCCCATCTCGGGACTAGCGGGGGGTACGAGCAGTACTTC. It yields the protein CASSSHLGTSGGYEQYF.

Here the CDR3 DNA reads TGTGCCAGCAGCCCCTTGAGGGGTCTAGCGGCCGTTAGCTCCTACAATGAGCAGTTCTTC. Protein product: CASSPLRGLAAVSSYNEQFF. The chain uses TRBV14 and TRBJ2-1; 7 nucleotides agree with TRBD2. This CDR3 has 20 amino acids. Germline-derived CDR1 and CDR2 are SGHDN and FVKESK. V trimming: 4 bases; J trimming: 0 bases; junction bases outside the gene matches: 18.

The chain joins TRBV12-3 or TRBV12-4 to TRBJ2-1; 12 bases map to TRBD2. This CDR3 is built from 15 residues. V lost 6 bases and J lost 8; bases outside the gene matches: 8. In nucleotides, the CDR3 is TGTGCCAGCAGGGGTCTAGCGGGAGGGGCGGATGAGCAGTTCTTC. This codes for CASRGLAGGADEQFF.

This clonotype was detected ten times or more. This sequence joins TRBV29-1 and TRBJ1-1, with D possibly TRBD1 on 5 matching bases. Germline V gene data show CDR1 as SQVTM and CDR2 as ANQGSEA. Trimming cost V 7 bases and J 0 bases, with 12 bases left between them. The length of the CDR3 is 13 residues. CDR3 bases: TGCAGCGCCGCGGACACTATGAACACTGAAGCTTTCTTT. Its translation is CSAADTMNTEAFF.

This rearrangement joins TRBV6-5 to TRBJ1-1; D possibly corresponds to TRBD1 (6 bases). CDR1 MNHEY and CDR2 SVGAGI come from the germline V gene. The CDR3 runs to 14 residues. V lost 0 bases, J lost 7 bases, and 12 bases lay in between. The CDR3 protein is CASSYSNRAGEAFF. CDR3 bases: TGTGCCAGCAGTTACTCGAACAGGGCCGGTGAAGCTTTCTTT.